This TCR beta chain was obtained from a study of cytomegalovirus exposure and HLA in healthy donors (dated by TCRdb to 2016 to 2017). For the study in its entirety: An earlier analysis of some 620 of the donors reported 276 Gb of sequence data and around 120 million unique TCR beta sequences obtained from around 170 million T cells. About 280 gigabases of sequencing data and around 85 million unique TCR sequences made up an early release that covered 500 to 700 HLA-typed donors. Among the roughly 390 genotyped donors, 75% to 90% belonged to the genetic ancestry cluster associated with self-reported Caucasian donors. The study was designed to test whether signatures of past pathogen exposure could be identified by cataloging public T cell receptors. Using immunosequencing, the study profiled T cell repertoires from 666 subjects and related those repertoires to cytomegalovirus serostatus. Besides the first cohort of hundreds of subjects, a separate validation cohort made up of roughly 130 different subjects was used. To predict cytomegalovirus infection status, the study brought together high-throughput TCR immunosequencing, statistical association of individual TCRs with disease status, and machine learning. To study patterns of TCR occurrence, a later analysis re-analyzed previously published TCR beta repertoires from just over 650 donors and added high-resolution HLA genotyping. Rather than using new phenotypic data, the later analysis identified candidate immune exposures from TCR beta sequences and from how often those sequences occurred across donors. To decide whether each TCR beta V gene segment behaved as functional or pseudogenic, an earlier analysis of approximately 590 of the donors relied on high-throughput TCR beta sequencing. Donor age, sex, ethnicity and CMV serostatus were compiled together with the repertoire data. A later genetic analysis took genome-wide SNP genotypes for about 65% of the 666 donors and used that subset as a discovery cohort. All discovery cohort repertoires had been generated on a single sequencing platform. HLA typing covered class I and class II loci at four-digit resolution. Typing coverage varied by locus: roughly 620-640 donors for A, B, C, DRB1 and DQB1; roughly 560 for DQA1; approximately 570 for DPA1; 400 to 480 for DPB1. Roughly five DR-DQ haplotypes were handled as single units for association and clustering because linkage in the cohort was strong. On average, 235,054 unique TCR beta nucleotide sequences were sequenced per donor among 398 genotyped donors of the cohort, with 15% to 20% of those sequences being non-productive.

Libraries were constructed by the immunoSEQ multiplex PCR assay. The multiplex PCR relied on a mix of 60 forward primers for TCR Vbeta segments and 13 reverse primers for TCR Jbeta segments. The CDR3 region of rearranged TCR beta genes was amplified from genomic DNA by a multiplex PCR assay. Amplified TCR beta libraries were sequenced as 87-base-pair reads on the Illumina HiSeq System. In the authors' own workflow: A later analysis counted tens of millions of unique TCR beta chains across the 666 repertoires, and roughly 9.9 million of these chains were shared by at least two donors. Raw reads were error-corrected and collapsed into unique sequences by a nearest-neighbor algorithm in which closely related sequences were merged to remove PCR and sequencing errors. CDR3 sequences were aligned to IMGT reference sequences to assign V, D and J gene segments. For a sequence to be retained, a match of at least six nucleotides was required to both a V gene segment and a J gene segment. A rearrangement counted as productive if the CDR3 had no stop codons and remained in frame with V and J, and every other rearrangement counted as non-productive. CDR3 was defined by IMGT convention, running from the second conserved V-encoded cysteine to the conserved J-encoded phenylalanine. The earlier analysis of about 610 of the donors excluded any sequence lacking an unambiguous match to a single V gene segment. An earlier analysis of some 500 of the donors classified V segments as functional when productive rearrangements were above 56.7% and as segregating when the standard deviation between donors was above 5%. A statistical classification framework was built to diagnose cytomegalovirus status from the catalog of TCR beta chain sequences. In a later analysis, TCR nucleotide sequences were compared against IMGT/GENE-DB human TR gene sequences so that V and J genes could be assigned. A later analysis assigned CDR3 sequences and most-parsimonious VDJ recombination scenarios with the TCRdist pipeline. A later analysis defined each TCR beta chain by its CDR3 amino acid sequence plus V-gene family, and excluded reads lacking a unique V-gene family. In a later analysis, some 600 highly shared, low-generation-probability nucleotide sequences were removed to address suspected cross-contamination and a sequencing artifact. In a later analysis, a clonal expansion index was calculated for each public chain from normalized within-repertoire ranks of inferred template counts. A later analysis computed generation probabilities with a VDJ recombination model fitted to out-of-frame rearrangements, and checked the results against IGoR. In a later analysis, TCR-TCR, TCR-HLA and TCR-CMV co-occurrence was scored with hypergeometric tests, and a repertoire-size bias correction was applied to TCR pairs. False discovery rates were estimated in a later analysis by permuting HLA or CMV assignments 20 times. In a later analysis, co-occurring TCRs were grouped using DBSCAN, with TCRdist sequence similarity added in when clustering inside HLA-allele-positive subsets. Repertoires with fewer than 30,000 or more than 120,000 public chains were left out of co-occurrence clustering, as were four to six repertoires with anomalous nucleotide sharing. The clones in this table, taken by TCRdb from immuneACCESS, are in-frame only. Not every clone is retained; where verified, under half of the shortfall comes from an unresolved V gene, and the cause of the rest is unknown. D and trimming come from the DNA, and the V and J calls and clone size come from that table. A total of 150,000 to 200,000 clones appear in this sample, under 9.5% of them only once. The ten largest clonotypes hold approximately 1.4% of the sample.

General study outcomes and caveats: Some IMGT-functional V segments, including TRBV6-2 and TRBV6-3, could not be distinguished by the 87-base-pair reads and were therefore excluded. Because HLA typing was missing for some donors at each locus, association tests included only the typed subset. The study listed 150 to 200 TCR beta chains as associated with cytomegalovirus. For the cohort, immune exposure information was limited to CMV serostatus. Specific HLA alleles were associated with roughly 17,000 TCR beta sequences at a false discovery rate of 0.05 in a later analysis. According to a later genetic analysis, donors in an Asian-associated ancestry cluster had fewer N-insertions in productive TCRs than the approximately 710-donor mean. The earlier analysis of about 600 of the donors excluded roughly 17 rarely observed V segments, including chromosome 9 orphons, because counts were too low. The presence/absence analyses assumed that sequencing depth was roughly uniform across donors, and that assumption may not be true. Most CMV-associated TCR beta chains appeared to be HLA-restricted in a later analysis, and the HLA associations seemed to be driven largely by CMV exposure. The authors suggested that the approach could potentially be generalized to other disease states and immunological phenotypes. Only TCR beta chains were sequenced in this cohort, and the absence of alpha or paired-chain data limited detectable features. In both the original and validation cohorts, the classifier was reported to diagnose cytomegalovirus status with high specificity and sensitivity. A later analysis found that TCR association rates varied across HLA loci, with DRB1 alleles showing the most associated TCRs and HLA-C alleles the fewest. The sequencing pipeline was judged likely to have produced a cluster of highly shared sequence variants as a technical artifact. Correlated functional status among segregating V segments might reflect linkage disequilibrium, but an unknown experimental factor could not be ruled out. In a later analysis, HLA-associated TCR beta chains showed more clonal expansion and lower generation probabilities than non-associated chains that were equally common. A further reported finding was that TCR beta sequences accurately predicted the HLA-A and HLA-B alleles for most subjects in the first cohort. In vitro tests confirmed that a few of the cytomegalovirus-associated TCR beta chains recognize cytomegalovirus antigens. A later analysis reported that several top co-occurrence clusters appeared linked to parvovirus B19, influenza, CMV and Epstein-Barr virus. In an earlier analysis of approximately 590 of the donors, most TCR beta V segments appeared in productive rearrangements about 87% or about 30% of the time, broadly matching IMGT annotations. Strong co-occurrence of HLA alleles, especially DR and DQ, made assigning TCR associations to individual alleles difficult. While some public TCRs were present in many individuals, most TCR sequences turned up only very rarely across donors. In a later genetic analysis, a missense DCLRE1C variant was associated with V-gene and J-gene trimming of TCR beta chains, and the association was replicated in an independent cohort.

The cohort was made up of about 610 healthy bone marrow donors. All cohort members were sampled while nominally healthy, although unrecorded immune exposures were likely present. The donor was CMV seropositive and belonged to the group of more than 250 seropositive cohort members. Every donor gave a peripheral blood sample, and the peripheral blood mononuclear cells from that sample were used for TCR beta sequencing. The Qiagen DNeasy Blood Extraction Kit was used to extract genomic DNA from the blood cell samples. With respect to this clone: Its antigen is unknown. There are no base qualities to consult, and no much larger clone falls within one base.

From a lookup of the germline V gene (reference sequence), CDR1 and CDR2 are SGHKS and YYEKEE. Measured from the cysteine to the phenylalanine, the CDR3 is 13 residues long. The retained sequence is limited to the CDR3, 39 bases, with the frame set at the first base. The V end loses 4 bases and the J end loses 3 bases, and a stretch of 11 bases separates them. Recombination connected TRBV5-5 to TRBJ2-7; TRBD1 might be the D gene, on 5 matching bases. The sequenced sample consisted of PBMCs. This clonotype was sampled from a woman under 40 in good health and CMV-seropositive. CDR3 loop: CASSPAGHYEQYF. The DNA sequence reads TGTGCCAGCAGCCCGGCAGGGCACTACGAGCAGTACTTC.